This note documents a single TCR beta chain sequence. This specimen comes from a study of blood T cell repertoires in COVID-19. Study overall: COVID-19 samples collected from the United States, Italy and Spain covered acute and convalescent phases.

This CDR3 is 15 amino acids long. Germline CDR1 reads SGHAT; CDR2 reads FQNNGV. The ends were cut back, 4 bases at V and 0 bases at J, with 10 bases in the middle. TCRdb's table, derived via immunoSEQ multiplex PCR, lists solely in-frame clones and lacks some. This sample has just over 250,000 clones; 86% occur once, and the top ten carry about 10%. The clonotype originates from a man in his forties who had recovered from COVID-19. This sequence joins TRBV11-2 and TRBJ2-1; D perhaps matches TRBD2 (6 bases). The source material was peripheral blood. CDR3 sequence (DNA): TGTGCCAGCAGCTCCAGGACTAACTCCTACAATGAGCAGTTCTTC. Residues: CASSSRTNSYNEQFF.